This record looks at one T cell receptor (beta chain) sequence and its context. What it binds is not known. Primers for the PCR totalled 60 Vbeta and 13 Jbeta. Method: immunoSEQ multiplex PCR; TCRdb's copy keeps in-frame clones and lacks some. The repertoire has more than 65,000 clones, 76% of them found once; the top ten carry about 3%. The V gene lost 1 base and the J gene lost 3 bases, with 12 bases spanning the gap. The CDR3 is 15 amino acids. Germline CDR1 and CDR2: SGHTA and FQGNSA. The data are from a study of cytomegalovirus exposure and HLA in healthy donors. Study observations and caveats: A missense DCLRE1C variant was associated with V- and J-gene trimming of TCR beta chains in a later analysis, and an independent cohort replicated the association.

Sample: PBMCs. This clonotype originated in a man aged 40-49 years in good health and CMV-seronegative. The chain uses TRBV7-2 and TRBJ1-2, with a tentative D call TRBD1 (6 bases). CDR3 DNA: TGTGCCAGCAGCTTAGTCCTCAGGGGTGACTATGGCTACACCTTC. This sequence encodes CASSLVLRGDYGYTF.